This T cell receptor (beta chain) was recovered during a study of blood T cell repertoires in COVID-19. On the study more broadly: The United States, Italy and Spain were the sources of the acute and convalescent COVID-19 samples. From T cells, B-cell-depleted T cells, or PBMCs came the material, which was cDNA or gDNA.

The authors' processing: Reference gene primer amplification in the assay estimated nucleated cell counts. The data were produced by immunoSEQ multiplex PCR, yet TCRdb's version contains in-frame clones alone and is incomplete. That table is the source of V, J and clone size, and D and trimming were worked out from the DNA. The data contain under 80,000 clones, 85% to 90% of them singletons. The germline CDR1 and CDR2 sequences are KGHSH and LQKENI. CDR3 length: 15 residues. Trimming removed 3 bases from V and 5 bases from J, with 16 bases in between. The specimen was peripheral blood. The genes are TRBV18 and TRBJ1-1; D is unclear. The TCR was taken from a woman older than 75 with active COVID-19. Written as DNA, the CDR3 is TGTGCCAGCTCACCCGACCCTGCAGGAAAGACTGAAGCTTTCTTT. This gives the protein CASSPDPAGKTEAFF.